This T cell receptor beta chain was sequenced in a study of blood T cell repertoires in COVID-19. At the level of the study: T cells, B-cell-depleted T cells, or PBMCs supplied cDNA or gDNA.

Those enrolled in Seattle joined during active infection and were followed longitudinally afterward. In the source study's methods: By means of reference gene primer amplification, nucleated cell counts were estimated. Measured with immunoSEQ multiplex PCR; TCRdb has only the in-frame clones, and not every one. V and J calls and clone size come straight from that table; D and trimming were deduced from the DNA. The table lists 200,000 to 250,000 clones, roughly 80% of them singletons. Germline-derived CDR1 and CDR2 are SGHRS and YFSETQ. CDR3 size: 14 residues. Trimming removed 0 bases from V and 5 bases from J, with 9 bases in between.

Sequencing was performed on peripheral blood. The clonotype originates from a woman aged 80 or over with COVID-19, enrolled during active disease. V and J are TRBV5-1 and TRBJ1-5; D not certain. DNA for the CDR3: TGCGCCAGCAGCTTGGGCGGGGATTATCAGCCCCAGCATTTT. It encodes CASSLGGDYQPQHF.